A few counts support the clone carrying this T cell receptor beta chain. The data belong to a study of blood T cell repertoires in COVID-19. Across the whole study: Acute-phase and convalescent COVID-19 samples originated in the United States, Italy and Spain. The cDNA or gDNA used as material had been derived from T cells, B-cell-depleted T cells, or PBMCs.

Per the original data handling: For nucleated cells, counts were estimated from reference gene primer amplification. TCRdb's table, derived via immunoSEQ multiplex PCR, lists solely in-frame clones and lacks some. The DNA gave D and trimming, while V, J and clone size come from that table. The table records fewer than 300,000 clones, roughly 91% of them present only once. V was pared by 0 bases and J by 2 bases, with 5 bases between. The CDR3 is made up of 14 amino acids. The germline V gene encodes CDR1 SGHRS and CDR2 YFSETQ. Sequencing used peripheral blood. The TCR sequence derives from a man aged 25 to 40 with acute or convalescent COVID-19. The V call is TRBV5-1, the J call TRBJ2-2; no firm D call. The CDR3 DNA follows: TGCGCCAGCAGCTTGGAAGCTAACACCGGGGAGCTGTTTTTT. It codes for CASSLEANTGELFF.